The clone carrying this TCR beta chain was seen only a few times. Its antigen is unknown. One junction end disagrees with the germline gene, perhaps due to a read error. This CDR3 is built from 15 residues. Looked up from germline, CDR1 is SGHRS and CDR2 is YFSETQ. These data come from a study of T cells after yellow fever vaccination. Study in general: In the case of low-cell-number fractions, SMART-Seq v4 Ultra Low Input was used for preparation.

Study-level findings and limits: Weaker overall was a secondary response that nonetheless peaked faster, on day 5 versus 15. Booster samples showed a return of most primary-vaccination clones (approximately 95% CD4, around 85% CD8).

A single record per CDR3 protein comes from TCRdb applying MiXCR to the 5' RACE reads. The profile covers approximately 260,000 distinct CDR3 sequences, with around 5.2% appearing a single time and more than 3% taken by the ten largest. The chain uses TRBV5-1 and TRBJ2-2; 11 bases map to TRBD1. The sequence derives from a man aged 18 to 30 who received the YFV17D yellow fever vaccine. The source was CD4+ T cells sorted from PBMCs, collected on the day of the yellow fever booster vaccination. This chain's CDR3 is CASTLGTGGTGELFF. DNA of the CDR3: TGCGCCAGCACCTTGGGGACAGGGGGCACCGGGGAGCTGTTTTTT.